The rows below give T cell receptor beta chains drawn from one sample of a study of control samples from healthy donors and cancer patients. This table comes from immunoSEQ multiplex PCR, and its TCRdb copy is limited to in-frame clones, with some not included. The table lists roughly 130,000 clones, 91% of them singletons, with roughly 7.8% in the top ten. The specimen sequenced was blood. The receptors were sampled from a man between 18 and 35 years old in good health. The conserved cysteine and the conserved F or W are not part of the CDR3 here. Each record gives: V gene, J gene, CDR3 protein.

TRBV3-1/TRBV3-2,TRBJ2-3,ASSQGFSWFTDTQY
TRBV9,TRBJ1-1,ASSVGAGGMNTEAF
TRBV30,TRBJ1-2,AWRLQPPFDYGYT
TRBV2,TRBJ1-1,ASRGGGTGAPEAF
TRBV6-2/TRBV6-3,TRBJ1-3,ASSYFRENTIY
TRBV11-2,TRBJ2-7,ASSLDGPSYEQY
TRBV28,TRBJ1-1,ASSPGVDTEAF
TRBV2,TRBJ1-3,ASSVEGAGNTIY
TRBV4-1,TRBJ1-6,ASSQDTRTPLH
TRBV4-1,TRBJ1-2,ASSQDQSRGRRPYGYT
TRBV29-1,TRBJ2-3,SVDAPRDRDFDTQY
TRBV29-1,TRBJ1-2,SVEGQGGGYGYT
TRBV18,TRBJ2-7,ASSQGTGTGVYEQY
TRBV7-6,TRBJ1-4,ASSRSRVGNEKLF
TRBV7-3,TRBJ2-7,ASSWGFGDSYEQY
TRBV4-2,TRBJ2-3,ASSQDSLVRFTDTQY
TRBV6-6,TRBJ2-7,ASSPLRGAGIYEQY
TRBV7-6,TRBJ2-1,ASSLGTGPSGHNEQF
TRBV30,TRBJ2-7,AWSPGQGAHYEQY
TRBV21-1,TRBJ1-6,ASSRVRGRRNSPLH
TRBV2,TRBJ1-6,ASSELSVTGSSYNSPLH
TRBV27,TRBJ2-7,ASSPGGSYEQY
TRBV4-1,TRBJ1-1,ASSQDLGTVEAF
TRBV30,TRBJ1-4,AWEQGQGPTNEKLF
TRBV4-1,TRBJ2-5,ASSQDRTRQETQY
TRBV7-9,TRBJ2-5,ASSFDMGEETQY
TRBV4-1,TRBJ1-4,ASSQVRGRTNEKLF
TRBV18,TRBJ1-1,ASSPPLLMNTEAF
TRBV30,TRBJ2-3,AWSPSGGSTDTQY
TRBV11-2,TRBJ1-6,ASSSTGVNSPLH
TRBV6-5,TRBJ2-3,ASSSPLGLDTQY
TRBV6-1,TRBJ2-7,ASSEGTGGSYEQY
TRBV7-9,TRBJ2-2,ASSLERGADGELF
TRBV18,TRBJ1-3,ASSPPRAGQRGPFSGNTIY
TRBV4-2,TRBJ1-2,ASSQDMGQGYGYT
TRBV4-1,TRBJ2-7,ASSRVGQGRYEQY
TRBV14,TRBJ1-1,ASRREGTEAF
TRBV7-2,TRBJ2-3,ASSLLDTQY
TRBV4-1,TRBJ2-7,ASSQVSGRSYEQY
TRBV6-2/TRBV6-3,TRBJ1-5,ASSYGRGHIDQPQH